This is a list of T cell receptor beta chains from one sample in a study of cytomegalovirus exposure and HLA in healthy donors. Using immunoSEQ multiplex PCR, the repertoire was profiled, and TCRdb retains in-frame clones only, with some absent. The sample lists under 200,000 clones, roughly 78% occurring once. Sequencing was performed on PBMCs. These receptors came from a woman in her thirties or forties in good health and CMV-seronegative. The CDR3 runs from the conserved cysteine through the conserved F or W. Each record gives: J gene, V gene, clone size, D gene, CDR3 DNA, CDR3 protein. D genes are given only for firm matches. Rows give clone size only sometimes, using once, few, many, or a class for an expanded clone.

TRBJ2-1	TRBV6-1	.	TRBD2	TGTGCCAGCAGTGAATCCCCCGGACTAGCGGGGCATGAGCAGTTCTTC	CASSESPGLAGHEQFF
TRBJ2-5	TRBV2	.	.	TGTGCCAGCAGGGAGGTGATGCAGACCCAGTACTTC	CASREVMQTQYF
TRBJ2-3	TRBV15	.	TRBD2	TGTGCCACCAGCAGAGGGACTAGCCTAGGGGATACGCAGTATTTT	CATSRGTSLGDTQYF
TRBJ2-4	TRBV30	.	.	TGTGCCTGGAGTGTGGGAGGATTCCAAAACATTCAGTACTTC	CAWSVGGFQNIQYF
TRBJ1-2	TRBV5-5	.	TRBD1	TGTGCCAGCAGCCTCGGGACAGGGGCCAACTATGGCTACACCTTC	CASSLGTGANYGYTF
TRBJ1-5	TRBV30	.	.	TGTGCCTGGAGTACAAACAGGGCAGGAAATCAGCCCCAGCATTTT	CAWSTNRAGNQPQHF
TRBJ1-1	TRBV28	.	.	TGTGCCAGCAGTTCGTCAGTGAACACTGAAGCTTTCTTT	CASSSSVNTEAFF
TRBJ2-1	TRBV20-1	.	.	TGCAGTGCTAGTGAGGGTGAGCAGTTCTTC	CSASEGEQFF
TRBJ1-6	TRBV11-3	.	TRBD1	TGTGCCAGCAGCTCCACAGGGGGCTGGTCACCCCTCCACTTT	CASSSTGGWSPLHF
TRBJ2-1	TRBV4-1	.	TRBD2	TGCGCCAGCAGCCAATCCTTGGGGACTAGTTTAAATGAGCAGTTCTTC	CASSQSLGTSLNEQFF
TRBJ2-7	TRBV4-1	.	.	TGCGCCAGCAGCCAAGAGGAGTTGCGCCCAGCTGACGAGCAGTACTTC	CASSQEELRPADEQYF
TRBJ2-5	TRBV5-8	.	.	TGTGCCAGCAGCTTGTGGAAAGTAAGACAGCAAGAGACCCAGTACTTC	CASSLWKVRQQETQYF
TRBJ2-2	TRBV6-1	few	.	TGTGCCAGCAGTGGGAGGGGAGCCGGGGAGCTGTTTTTT	CASSGRGAGELFF
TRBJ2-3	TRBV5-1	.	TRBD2	TGCGCCAGCAGACTAGACGAGCGGGGGGGCCACACAGATACGCAGTATTTT	CASRLDERGGHTDTQYF
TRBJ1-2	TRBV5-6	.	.	TGTGCCAGCAGCTTAGCAGGAACGGGGGGCTACACCTTC	CASSLAGTGGYTF
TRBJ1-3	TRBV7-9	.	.	TGTGCCAGCAGCCGATCGTTGGGTGGGAGTGCTGGAAACACCATATATTTT	CASSRSLGGSAGNTIYF
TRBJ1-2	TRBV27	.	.	TGTGCCAGCAGTTTAGTTGGAAGAGAGCGGTATGGCTACACCTTC	CASSLVGRERYGYTF
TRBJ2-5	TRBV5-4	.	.	TGTGCCAGCAGCTCTCGGGGGGCCGGAGAGACCCAGTACTTC	CASSSRGAGETQYF
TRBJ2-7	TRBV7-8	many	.	TGTGCCAGCAGCGCTCCCCTGAGGGAGAGGATTCCCTACGAGCAGTACTTC	CASSAPLRERIPYEQYF
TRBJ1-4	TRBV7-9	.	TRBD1	TGTGCCAGCAGCCCAATCCCCGGGACAGGGGTCGAAAAACTGTTTTTT	CASSPIPGTGVEKLFF
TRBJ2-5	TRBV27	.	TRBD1	TGTGCCAGCAGTTCCTTGGGACAGGGTGAAGGGGAGACCCAGTACTTC	CASSSLGQGEGETQYF
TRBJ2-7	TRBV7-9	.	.	TGTGCCAGCAGCTTAGTCCCACTAGCCCGATCGTGGCAGTACTTC	CASSLVPLARSWQYF
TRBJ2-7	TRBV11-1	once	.	TGTGCCAGCAGCTTTGGCTCCGCCTACGAGCAGTACTTC	CASSFGSAYEQYF
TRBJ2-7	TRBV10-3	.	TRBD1	TGTGCCATCAGTTTGGACAGGGCCAATAAGCCTTACGAGCAGTACTTC	CAISLDRANKPYEQYF
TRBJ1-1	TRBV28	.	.	TGTGCCAGCAGTGGGGGGAACGGGGACACTGAAGCTTTCTTT	CASSGGNGDTEAFF
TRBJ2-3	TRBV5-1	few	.	TGCGCCAGCAGCTCTTCACAGGAGATCTACACAGATACGCAGTATTTT	CASSSSQEIYTDTQYF
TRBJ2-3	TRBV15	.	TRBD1	TGTGCCACCAGCAGAGACAGGGGGAGCACAGATACGCAGTATTTT	CATSRDRGSTDTQYF
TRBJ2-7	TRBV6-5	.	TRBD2	TGTGCCAGCAGACAGAGCGGGAGCCCCTCCTACGAGCAGTACTTC	CASRQSGSPSYEQYF
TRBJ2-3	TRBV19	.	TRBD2	TGTGCCAGTACCACTAGCGGGGACCGGGCAGATACGCAGTATTTT	CASTTSGDRADTQYF
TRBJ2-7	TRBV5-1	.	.	TGCGCCAGCAGCTTGGTTTGGAGTGGCGAGCAGTACTTC	CASSLVWSGEQYF
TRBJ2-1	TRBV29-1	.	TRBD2	TGCAGCGTGCGACTAGCGGGAGGTTATAATGAGCAGTTCTTC	CSVRLAGGYNEQFF
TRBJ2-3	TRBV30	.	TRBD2	TGTGCCCGGGGGGGACTAGCGGGAGTAGATACGCAGTATTTT	CARGGLAGVDTQYF
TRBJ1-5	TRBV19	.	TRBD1	TGTGCCAGTAGTCCCACCCCCTCCGGGACAGCCAGCAATCAGCCCCAGCATTTT	CASSPTPSGTASNQPQHF
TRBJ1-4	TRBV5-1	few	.	TGCGCCAGCAGCCTAGGGGGAACTAATGAAAAACTGTTTTTT	CASSLGGTNEKLFF
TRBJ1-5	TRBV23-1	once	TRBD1	TGCGCCAGCAACGGAACCGACAGGGGGCATAGCAATCAGCCCCAGCATTTT	CASNGTDRGHSNQPQHF
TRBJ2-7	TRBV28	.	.	TGTGCCAGCAGTCTCCAGGGTTACGAGCAGTACTTC	CASSLQGYEQYF
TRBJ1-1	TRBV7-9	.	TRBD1	TGTGCCAGCAGCTTGATGACAGGGATGAACACTGAAGCTTTCTTT	CASSLMTGMNTEAFF
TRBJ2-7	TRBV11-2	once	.	TGTGCCAGCAGCAACCTACAGGGAAGCGAGCAGTACTTC	CASSNLQGSEQYF
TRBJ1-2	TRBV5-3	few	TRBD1	TGTGCCAGAATCTCCGGGACAGGGGAGAACTATGGCTACACCTTC	CARISGTGENYGYTF
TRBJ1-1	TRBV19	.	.	TGTGCCAGTAGTCTAAGGGGAACCAACACTGAAGCTTTCTTT	CASSLRGTNTEAFF
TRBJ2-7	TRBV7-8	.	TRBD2	TGTGCCAGCAGCTCGGGACTAGCGGGAGCCTACGAGCAGTACTTC	CASSSGLAGAYEQYF
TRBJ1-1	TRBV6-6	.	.	TGTGCCAGCAGACAGGGCCAGCGTGAAGCTTTCTTT	CASRQGQREAFF
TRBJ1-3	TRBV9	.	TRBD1	TGTGCCAGCAGCGTAGGGCCGAACAGGGGTCAGCCCGGAAACACCATATATTTT	CASSVGPNRGQPGNTIYF
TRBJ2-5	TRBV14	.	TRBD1	TGTGCCAGCAGCCCTCTGGACAGGGCGGCGGAGACCCAGTACTTC	CASSPLDRAAETQYF
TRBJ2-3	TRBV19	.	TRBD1	TGTGCCAGTAGCCAGGGACAGGGCCCAGATACGCAGTATTTT	CASSQGQGPDTQYF
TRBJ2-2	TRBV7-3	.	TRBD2	TGTGCCAGCAGCTTAAGTGGACTAGGGGTCTCAGAGGAGCTGTTTTTT	CASSLSGLGVSEELFF
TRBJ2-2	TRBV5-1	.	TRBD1	TGCGCCACCTCGGTCGAGGGACAGGGGGCCGGGGAGCTGTTTTTT	CATSVEGQGAGELFF